The 24 T cell receptor beta chains below come from one sample, sequenced in a study of T cells after yellow fever vaccination. TCRdb used MiXCR to reprocess the 5' RACE reads, holding one entry per CDR3 protein. Counted here are approximately 110,000 distinct CDR3 sequences, 7.4% occurring once; the ten biggest clones make up 2% to 3%. Sequenced material: CD4+ T cells sorted from PBMCs, taken approximately 11 days after the first yellow fever vaccination. Source of these receptors: a man younger than 30 who received the YFV17D yellow fever vaccine.

Ten or more counts support this clonotype. This chain links TRBV11-2 with TRBJ1-5, with D possibly TRBD1 on 5 matching bases. The germline V and J ends were trimmed by 5 bases and 4 bases, with 9 bases remaining between them. This CDR3 comprises 13 residues. Germline V gene lookup returns CDR1 SGHAT and CDR2 FQNNGV. CDR3 sequence (DNA): TGTGCCAGCAGCCAACAGGCTAATCAGCCCCAGCATTTT. Its translation is CASSQQANQPQHF. Full variable domain (rest looked up from reference TRBV11-2 and TRBJ1-5): EAGVAQSPRYKIIEKRQSVAFWCNPISGHATLYWYQQILGQGPKLLIQFQNNGVVDDSQLPKDRFSAERLKGVDSTLKIQPAKLEDSAVYLCASSQQANQPQHFGDGTRLSIL.

This clonotype showed up many times. The V call is TRBV3-1, the J call TRBJ2-1; 7 bases are shared with TRBD2. The germline V gene encodes CDR1 LGHDT and CDR2 YNNKEL (reference sequence). CDR3 length equals 17 residues. Trimming cost V 4 bases and J 4 bases; bases outside gene matches: 13. The CDR3: CASSLLGGRGEYNEQFF. For the CDR3, the DNA is TGTGCCAGCAGCCTCTTAGGTGGACGGGGGGAGTACAATGAGCAGTTCTTC.

This clonotype was seen repeatedly, ten times or more. The gene calls are TRBV12-3 or TRBV12-4 and TRBJ2-2; D gene uncertain. The V end lost 3 bases, the J end lost 5 bases, and 7 bases lay between the germline ends. This CDR3 is built from 13 residues. CDR3 nucleotides: TGTGCCAGCAGTTTCGAAGGGACCGGGGAGCTGTTTTTT. This gives the protein CASSFEGTGELFF.

This clonotype was counted a few times. This sequence joins TRBV4-3 and TRBJ1-4, with unresolved D. The CDR3 sequence is 18 residues long. The germline gives CDR1 LGHNA, CDR2 YSLEER. Trimming left V 0 bases short and J 4 bases short, with 18 bases between. CDR3 loop: CASSQDTIRTGLNEKLFF. The CDR3, as DNA: TGCGCCAGCAGCCAAGACACTATCAGGACGGGTCTTAATGAAAAACTGTTTTTT.

This clonotype showed up just a few times. The chain links TRBV7-2 to TRBJ2-5, with 14 bases identical to TRBD2. Trimming cost V 6 bases and J 5 bases; bases outside gene matches: 8. The CDR3 contains 16 residues. Germline CDR1 reads SGHTA; CDR2 reads FQGNSA. The CDR3, as DNA: TGTGCCAGCAGAAGCAGACTAGCGGGGGGGCCGGAGACCCAGTACTTC. Encoded protein: CASRSRLAGGPETQYF.

This clonotype came up many times. J is TRBJ2-1 and V is TRBV12-3 or TRBV12-4; the D is unclear. Trimming removed 2 bases at V and 7 bases at J, with 9 bases between. This CDR3 region has 13 residues. In nucleotides, the CDR3 is TGTGCCAGCAGTTTAAGCTCTGTTAATGAGCAGTTCTTC. Translated: CASSLSSVNEQFF.

Sample share makes this clonotype medium-sized (0.01 to 0.1%). The chain carries TRBV6-2 or TRBV6-3 and TRBJ2-1, with 13 bases aligning to TRBD2. The CDR3 is 18 residues long. V lost 6 bases to trimming and J lost 3 bases; unmatched junction nucleotides: 11. Germline-derived CDR1 and CDR2 are MNHEY and SVGEGT. This CDR3 reads CASRGGLAGVPLYNEQFF. The CDR3 DNA sequence: TGTGCCAGCAGGGGTGGACTAGCGGGGGTACCCCTCTACAATGAGCAGTTCTTC.

The gene calls are TRBV18 and TRBJ1-2, with D tentatively TRBD1 (6 bases). The CDR3 runs to 13 residues. Trimming shortened V by 2 bases and J by 7 bases, and 11 bases separated the two germline ends. Germline V gene sequence: CDR1 KGHSH, CDR2 LQKENI. The CDR3 DNA sequence: TGTGCCAGCTCACCATCGAAGGGGGGTGGCTACACCTTC. Translated, it gives CASSPSKGGGYTF. Full variable domain (rest looked up from reference TRBV18 and TRBJ1-2): NAGVMQNPRHLVRRRGQEARLRCSPMKGHSHVYWYRQLPEEGLKFMVYLQKENIIDESGMPKERFSAEFPKEGPSILRIQQVVRGDSAAYFCASSPSKGGGYTFGSGTRLTVV.

This clonotype appeared many times. This rearrangement joins TRBV4-3 to TRBJ2-3, with TRBD2 as a possible D gene (7 bases). Between the trimmed V and J ends, which lost 2 bases and 5 bases, there was a span of 11 bases. The CDR3 extends over 14 amino acids. The germline V gene has CDR1 LGHNA and CDR2 YSLEER. CDR3 sequence reads: CASSQRGAGDTQYF. The CDR3, as DNA: TGCGCCAGCAGCCAACGGGGGGCGGGAGATACGCAGTATTTT.

This chain joins TRBV7-3 and TRBJ1-1, with 7 positions matching TRBD1. Germline V gives CDR1 SGHTA, CDR2 FQGTGA. The CDR3 is made up of 14 amino acids. The V segment lost 6 bases and the J segment 1 base; nucleotides outside the gene matches: 5. The CDR3 protein is CASRSQGSNTEAFF. The CDR3 nucleotides are TGTGCCAGCAGATCACAGGGGTCGAACACTGAAGCTTTCTTT.

The chain carries TRBV5-1 and TRBJ2-6; 8 bases match TRBD1. Per germline, CDR1 SGHRS and CDR2 YFSETQ. The CDR3 is 17 amino acids. V shed 4 bases, J shed 4 bases, and the junction held 10 bases outside the gene matches. CDR3 sequence (DNA): TGCGCCAGCAGCCCGTACAGGGGGGCGGAGGGGGCCAACGTCCTGACTTTC. It codes for CASSPYRGAEGANVLTF.

This clonotype has ten or more counts. The V call is TRBV10-3, the J call TRBJ1-3, with a weak D call TRBD1 (6 bases). With 7 bases removed from V and 0 bases from J, the gap between germline ends came to 19 bases. CDR3 length equals 17 residues. Germline CDR1 and CDR2: ENHRY and SYGVKD. The CDR3 spells CAITRQDPARSGNTIYF. CDR3 in DNA: TGTGCCATCACGAGACAGGATCCCGCCCGCTCTGGAAACACCATATATTTT.

This clonotype was picked up many times. The genes are TRBV9 and TRBJ2-2, with D perhaps matching TRBD1 (5 bases). Between the trimmed V and J ends, which lost 0 bases and 7 bases, there was a span of 13 bases. Germline V gives CDR1 SGDLS, CDR2 YYNGEE. The CDR3 is 15 amino acids. The CDR3 spells CASSVGTGQGGELFF. The CDR3 bases are TGTGCCAGCAGCGTAGGCACCGGGCAGGGCGGGGAGCTGTTTTTT.

This clonotype has only a few counts. The V gene is TRBV28, the J gene TRBJ2-4, with D possibly matching TRBD2 (6 bases). Trimming left V 7 bases short and J 0 bases short, with 10 bases between. Germline V gene lookup returns CDR1 MDHEN and CDR2 SYDVKM. CDR3 length: 14 amino acids. CDR3 protein: CASNLGGAKNIQYF. CDR3 in DNA: TGTGCCAGCAACCTGGGGGGAGCCAAAAACATTCAGTACTTC.

This clonotype was recorded at least ten times. This chain joins TRBV7-2 and TRBJ1-4; D not resolved. V was trimmed by 4 bases and J by 4 bases, leaving 10 bases between them. The CDR3 runs to 14 residues. Germline lookup yields CDR1 SGHTA and CDR2 FQGNSA. The CDR3 is CASSSRNFNEKLFF. The CDR3 nucleotides are TGTGCCAGCAGCTCCAGGAATTTTAATGAAAAACTGTTTTTT.

This clonotype was found a few times. CDR3 sequence reads: CSATGTGISPLHF. The CDR3 DNA follows: TGCAGTGCCACCGGGACAGGGATTTCACCCCTCCACTTT. The rearrangement links TRBV20-1 to TRBJ1-6; 9 bases map to TRBD1. J was trimmed by 9 bases and V by 6 bases; bases with no gene match: 6. CDR1 and CDR2 from the germline V gene are DFQATT and SNEGSKA (reference sequence). This CDR3 spans 13 amino acids.

This clonotype was found a few times. CDR3: CASSSEGQPQHF. Written as DNA, the CDR3 is TGTGCCAGCAGCTCGGAGGGTCAGCCCCAGCATTTT. The chain is built from TRBV11-2 and TRBJ1-5; no clear D gene. The CDR3 is 12 amino acids. Per germline, CDR1 SGHAT and CDR2 FQNNGV. V lost 4 bases to trimming and J lost 6 bases, with 7 bases between them.

This clonotype was picked up many times. The rearrangement joins TRBV7-2 to TRBJ2-5, with a possible D match to TRBD1 (5 bases). This CDR3 contains 15 residues. V was cut by 6 bases and J by 4 bases, with 18 bases left in between. Germline-derived CDR1 and CDR2 are SGHTA and FQGNSA. Here the CDR3 reads CASSRTHRKIETQYF. The CDR3 nucleotides are TGTGCCAGCAGTCGAACACACAGGAAAATAGAGACCCAGTACTTC.

Here the CDR3 DNA reads TGCAGTGCTAGATGCGTTGAAGCTTTCTTT. It specifies CSARCVEAFF. The J gene is TRBJ1-1, the V gene TRBV20-1; D is unresolved. Germline assignment: CDR1 DFQATT and CDR2 SNEGSKA (reference sequence). The CDR3 has 10 residues. Trimming cost V 2 bases and J 7 bases, with 5 bases left between them.

This clonotype was seen at least ten times. The chain is built from TRBV27 and TRBJ1-5, with D maybe TRBD1 (5 bases). The V and J ends lost 2 bases and 3 bases respectively, with 11 bases between them. Germline V gene lookup returns CDR1 MNHEY and CDR2 SMNVEV (reference sequence). This CDR3 region has 15 residues. This chain's CDR3 is CASSLIGAINQPQHF. The CDR3 DNA follows: TGTGCCAGCAGTTTAATAGGGGCTATCAATCAGCCCCAGCATTTT.

V gene TRBV12-3 or TRBV12-4 combines with J gene TRBJ1-1; D gene ambiguous. This CDR3 comprises 14 residues. With 2 bases removed from V and 5 bases from J, the gap between germline ends came to 12 bases. CDR3 sequence (DNA): TGTGCCAGCAGTTTAATGGGTACCGTTACTGAAGCTTTCTTT. Encoded protein: CASSLMGTVTEAFF.

At least ten counts were recorded for this clonotype. The chain carries TRBV7-3 and TRBJ2-2; D might be TRBD1 (6 bases). The germline gives CDR1 SGHTA, CDR2 FQGTGA. This CDR3 is built from 16 residues. V was cut by 2 bases and J by 2 bases, with 12 bases left in between. The CDR3 reads CASSLYAGANTGELFF. In DNA form, the CDR3 reads TGTGCCAGCAGCTTATATGCAGGGGCCAACACCGGGGAGCTGTTTTTT. The full variable domain, rest sourced from reference TRBV7-3 and TRBJ2-2, is GAGVSQTPSNKVTEKGKYVELRCDPISGHTALYWYRQSLGQGPEFLIYFQGTGAADDSGLPNDRFFAVRPEGSVSTLKIQRTERGDSAVYLCASSLYAGANTGELFFGEGSRLTVL.

In its sample, this clonotype was seen many times. The J gene is TRBJ1-2, the V gene TRBV7-2, with 10 bases that match TRBD1. This CDR3 region has 14 residues. V was clipped by 5 bases and J by 8 bases; unmatched bases: 8. Germline lookup yields CDR1 SGHTA and CDR2 FQGNSA. This CDR3 reads CASSPDRGREGYTF. Here the CDR3 DNA reads TGTGCCAGCAGCCCTGACAGGGGGCGCGAGGGCTACACCTTC.

This clonotype has at least ten counts. The V gene is TRBV4-1, the J gene TRBJ1-4; D unclear. CDR3 length: 15 amino acids. Germline V gene sequence: CDR1 MGHRA, CDR2 YSYEKL. The V gene lost 0 bases and the J gene lost 4 bases, with 9 bases spanning the gap. CDR3 nucleotides: TGCGCCAGCAGCCAAGACAACCGGGGTAATGAAAAACTGTTTTTT. It encodes CASSQDNRGNEKLFF.